This T cell receptor (beta chain) is drawn from a study of Graves' ophthalmopathy and Graves' hyperthyroidism. Study-wide results and limits: Most clonotypes expanded in thyroid above 0.001 frequency were present in blood too.

The V gene's germline CDR1 is MNHEY and CDR2 SMNVEV (reference sequence). This CDR3 comprises 15 residues. V lost 3 bases to trimming and J lost 3 bases, with 14 bases between them. In its sample, this clonotype was seen a few times. Its specificity is unknown. If patients had other autoimmune diseases, uncontrolled infections, pregnancy or lactation, they were excluded. The authors isolated PBMCs from about 10 ml of fresh peripheral blood. Beta-chain TCR CDR3 regions were amplified from RNA transcripts. HTBI-primed RT-PCR formed the first round, and a multiplex PCR formed the second. TCRdb recomputed calls from the multiplex PCR reads with MiXCR, one row per CDR3 protein. In the table there are about 700,000 distinct CDR3 sequences, about two fifths of which are singletons.

The source is an adult man with Graves' ophthalmopathy. J is TRBJ2-5 and V is TRBV27; D possibly corresponds to TRBD1 (6 bases). What was sequenced was peripheral blood. CDR3 amino acids: CASSFTRQAEETQYF. As DNA, the CDR3 is TGTGCCAGCAGTTTCACGCGACAGGCGGAAGAGACCCAGTACTTC.